This T cell receptor beta chain came from a study of beta chain features in type 1 diabetes. Notes on the study in general: Moderate but significant shortening of TCRB CDR3s was recorded in all four CD4+ subsets from Type 1 diabetes patients.

J was trimmed by 5 bases and V by 5 bases; bases with no gene match: 13. Germline values: CDR1 SGHTA, CDR2 FQGNSA. The CDR3 is made up of 16 amino acids. This clone was counted a few times. The antigen remains undetermined. Reverse transcription of all isolated RNA meant that expressed TCRB transcripts were sequenced. Using immunoSEQ multiplex PCR, the repertoire was profiled, and TCRdb retains in-frame clones only, with some absent. The sample shows 310,000 or so clones, 15% of them seen only once. The receptor's source is a man aged 18 to 29 with type 1 diabetes. Sample: naive CD4+ T cells from blood. The rearrangement uses TRBV7-2 and TRBJ2-5, with TRBD1 matching over 8 bases. The CDR3 nucleotides are TGTGCCAGCAGCCCGCGGACAGGGTGGACTCAGGAGACCCAGTACTTC. Its protein product is CASSPRTGWTQETQYF.